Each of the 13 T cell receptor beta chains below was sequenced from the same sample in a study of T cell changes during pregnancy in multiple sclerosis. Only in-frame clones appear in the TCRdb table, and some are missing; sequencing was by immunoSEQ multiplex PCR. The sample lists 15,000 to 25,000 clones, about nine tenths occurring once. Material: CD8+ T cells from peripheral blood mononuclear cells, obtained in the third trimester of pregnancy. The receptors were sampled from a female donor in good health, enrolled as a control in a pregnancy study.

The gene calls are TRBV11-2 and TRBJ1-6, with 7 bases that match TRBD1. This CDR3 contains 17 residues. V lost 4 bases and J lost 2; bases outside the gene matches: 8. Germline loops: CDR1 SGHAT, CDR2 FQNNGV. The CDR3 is CASSSRQGIAYNSPLHF. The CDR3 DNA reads TGTGCCAGCAGCTCCAGACAGGGTATCGCCTATAATTCACCCCTCCACTTT. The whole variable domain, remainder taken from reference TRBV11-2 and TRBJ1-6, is EAGVAQSPRYKIIEKRQSVAFWCNPISGHATLYWYQQILGQGPKLLIQFQNNGVVDDSQLPKDRFSAERLKGVDSTLKIQPAKLEDSAVYLCASSSRQGIAYNSPLHFGNGTRLTVT.

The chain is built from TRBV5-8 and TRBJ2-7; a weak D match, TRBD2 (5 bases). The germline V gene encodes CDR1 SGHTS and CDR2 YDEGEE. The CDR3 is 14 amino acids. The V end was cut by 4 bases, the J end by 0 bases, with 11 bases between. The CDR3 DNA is TGTGCCAGCAGCCGGACTGTTATCTCCTACGAGCAGTACTTC. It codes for CASSRTVISYEQYF. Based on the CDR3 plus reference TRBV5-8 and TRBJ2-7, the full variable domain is EAGVTQSPTHLIKTRGQQATLRCSPISGHTSVYWYQQALGLGLQFLLWYDEGEERNRGNFPPRFSGRQFPNYSSELNVNALELEDSALYLCASSRTVISYEQYFGPGTRLTVT.

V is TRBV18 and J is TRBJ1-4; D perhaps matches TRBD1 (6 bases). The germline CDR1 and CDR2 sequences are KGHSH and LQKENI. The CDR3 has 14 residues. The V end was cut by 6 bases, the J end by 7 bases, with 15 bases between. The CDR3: CASSPQGSGEKLFF. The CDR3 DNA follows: TGTGCCAGCTCGCCGCAGGGGAGTGGTGAAAAACTGTTTTTT.

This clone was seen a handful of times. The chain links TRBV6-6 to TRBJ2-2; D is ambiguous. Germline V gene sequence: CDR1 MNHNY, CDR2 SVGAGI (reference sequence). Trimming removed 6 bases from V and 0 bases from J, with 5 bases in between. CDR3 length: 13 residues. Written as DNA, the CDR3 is TGTGCCAGCAGCCCCACGAACACCGGGGAGCTGTTTTTT. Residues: CASSPTNTGELFF.

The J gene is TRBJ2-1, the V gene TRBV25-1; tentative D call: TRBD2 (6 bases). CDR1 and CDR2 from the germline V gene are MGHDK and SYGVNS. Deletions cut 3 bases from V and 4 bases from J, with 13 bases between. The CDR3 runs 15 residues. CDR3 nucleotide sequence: TGTGCCAGCAGTGATGGGGGACTTGGGTACAATGAGCAGTTCTTC. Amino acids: CASSDGGLGYNEQFF.

CDR3 sequence: CASSEWTGVGYTF. The CDR3 coding sequence is TGTGCCAGCAGTGAGTGGACAGGGGTCGGCTACACCTTC. The V call is TRBV6-1, the J call TRBJ1-2, with 9 bases fitting TRBD1. The CDR3 spans 13 residues. After removal of 3 bases from V and 8 bases from J, the junction contained 4 bases not matched to a gene. Looked up from germline, CDR1 is MNHNS and CDR2 is SASEGT.

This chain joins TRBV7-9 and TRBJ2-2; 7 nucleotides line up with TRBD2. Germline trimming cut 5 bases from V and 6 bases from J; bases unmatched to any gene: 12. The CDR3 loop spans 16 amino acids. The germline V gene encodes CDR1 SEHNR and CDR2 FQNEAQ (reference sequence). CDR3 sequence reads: CASSPLVSRGAGELFF. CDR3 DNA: TGTGCCAGCAGCCCCCTCGTTAGCCGGGGGGCCGGGGAGCTGTTTTTT.

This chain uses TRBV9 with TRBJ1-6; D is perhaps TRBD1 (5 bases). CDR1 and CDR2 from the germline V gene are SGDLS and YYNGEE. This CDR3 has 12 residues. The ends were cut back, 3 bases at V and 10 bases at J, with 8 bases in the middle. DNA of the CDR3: TGTGCCAGCAGCGCCGGGGGGTCACCCCTCCACTTT. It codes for CASSAGGSPLHF.

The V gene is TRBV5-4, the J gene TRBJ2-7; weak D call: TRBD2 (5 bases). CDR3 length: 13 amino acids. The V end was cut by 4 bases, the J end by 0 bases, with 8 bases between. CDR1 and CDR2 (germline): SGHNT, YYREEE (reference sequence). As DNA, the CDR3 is TGTGCCAGCAGCCCTGGAGGCTCCTACGAGCAGTACTTC. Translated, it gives CASSPGGSYEQYF. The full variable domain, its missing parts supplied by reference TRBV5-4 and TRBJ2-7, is ETGVTQSPTHLIKTRGQQVTLRCSSQSGHNTVSWYQQALGQGPQFIFQYYREEENGRGNFPPRFSGLQFPNYSSELNVNALELDDSALYLCASSPGGSYEQYFGPGTRLTVT.

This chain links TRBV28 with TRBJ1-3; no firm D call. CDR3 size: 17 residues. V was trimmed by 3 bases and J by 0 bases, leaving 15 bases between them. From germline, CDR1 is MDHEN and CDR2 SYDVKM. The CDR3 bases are TGTGCCAGCAGTTTGTTCCCCCCCGAGGCCTCTGGAAACACCATATATTTT. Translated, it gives CASSLFPPEASGNTIYF.

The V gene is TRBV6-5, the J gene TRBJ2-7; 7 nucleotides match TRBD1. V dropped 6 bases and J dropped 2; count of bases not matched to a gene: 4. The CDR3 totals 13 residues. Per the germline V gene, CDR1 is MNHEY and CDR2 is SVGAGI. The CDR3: CASSHRGTYEQYF. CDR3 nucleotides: TGTGCCAGCAGCCACAGGGGTACCTACGAGCAGTACTTC.

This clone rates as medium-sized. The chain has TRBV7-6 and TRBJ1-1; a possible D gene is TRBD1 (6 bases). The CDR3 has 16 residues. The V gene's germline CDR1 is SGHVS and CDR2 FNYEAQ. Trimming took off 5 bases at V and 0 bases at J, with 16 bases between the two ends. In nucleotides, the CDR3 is TGTGCCAGCAGCCACCTGGGGGGGCAGATGAACACTGAAGCTTTCTTT. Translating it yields CASSHLGGQMNTEAFF.

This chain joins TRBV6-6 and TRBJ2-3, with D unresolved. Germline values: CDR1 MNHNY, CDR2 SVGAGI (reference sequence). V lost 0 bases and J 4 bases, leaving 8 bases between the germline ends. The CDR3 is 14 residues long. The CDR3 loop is CASSYSTGADTQYF. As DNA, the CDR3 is TGTGCCAGCAGTTACTCGACTGGAGCAGATACGCAGTATTTT.